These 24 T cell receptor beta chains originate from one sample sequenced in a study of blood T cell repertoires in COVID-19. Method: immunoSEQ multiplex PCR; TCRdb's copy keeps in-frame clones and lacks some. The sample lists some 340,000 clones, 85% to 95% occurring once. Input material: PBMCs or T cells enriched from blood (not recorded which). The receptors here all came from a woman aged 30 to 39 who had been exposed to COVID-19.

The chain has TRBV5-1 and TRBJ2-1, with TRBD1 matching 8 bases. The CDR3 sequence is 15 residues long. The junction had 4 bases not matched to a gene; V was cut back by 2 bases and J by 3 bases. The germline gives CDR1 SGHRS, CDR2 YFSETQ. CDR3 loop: CASSFRGQYYNEQFF. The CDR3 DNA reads TGCGCCAGCAGCTTCAGGGGGCAATACTACAATGAGCAGTTCTTC. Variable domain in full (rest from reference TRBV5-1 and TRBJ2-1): KAGVTQTPRYLIKTRGQQVTLSCSPISGHRSVSWYQQTPGQGLQFLFEYFSETQRNKGNFPGRFSGRQFSNSRSEMNVSTLELGDSALYLCASSFRGQYYNEQFFGPGTRLTVL.

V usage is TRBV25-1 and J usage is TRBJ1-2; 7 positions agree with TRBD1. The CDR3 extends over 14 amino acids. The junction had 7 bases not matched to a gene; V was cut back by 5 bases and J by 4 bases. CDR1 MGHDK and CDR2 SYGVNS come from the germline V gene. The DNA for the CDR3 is TGTGCCAGCAGTTCGCCGGGACAGTCCTATGGCTACACCTTC. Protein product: CASSSPGQSYGYTF.

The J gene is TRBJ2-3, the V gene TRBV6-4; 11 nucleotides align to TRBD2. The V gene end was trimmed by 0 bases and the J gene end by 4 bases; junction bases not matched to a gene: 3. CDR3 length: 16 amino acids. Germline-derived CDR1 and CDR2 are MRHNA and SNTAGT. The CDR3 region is CASSDSGSGGADTQYF. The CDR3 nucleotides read TGTGCCAGCAGTGACTCTGGTAGCGGGGGGGCAGATACGCAGTATTTT.

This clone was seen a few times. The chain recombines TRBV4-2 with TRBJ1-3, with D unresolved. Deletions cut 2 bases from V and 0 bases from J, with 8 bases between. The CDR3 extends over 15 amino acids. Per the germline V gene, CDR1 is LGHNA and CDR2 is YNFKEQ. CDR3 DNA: TGTGCCAGCAGCCAATCTAGGAGCTCTGGAAACACCATATATTTT. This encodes CASSQSRSSGNTIYF.

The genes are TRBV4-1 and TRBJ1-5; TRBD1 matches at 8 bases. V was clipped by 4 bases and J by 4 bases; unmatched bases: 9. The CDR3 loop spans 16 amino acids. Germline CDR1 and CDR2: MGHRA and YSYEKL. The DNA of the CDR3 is TGCGCCAGCAGCCGGCTGGGACAGGAAGGTAATCAGCCCCAGCATTTT. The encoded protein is CASSRLGQEGNQPQHF.

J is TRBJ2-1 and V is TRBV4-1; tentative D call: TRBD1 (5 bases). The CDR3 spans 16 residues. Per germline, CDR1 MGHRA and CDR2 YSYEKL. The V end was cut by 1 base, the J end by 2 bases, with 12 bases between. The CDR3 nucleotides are TGCGCCAGCAGCCAAGGCCGGCAGGGCCCCTACAATGAGCAGTTCTTC. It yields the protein CASSQGRQGPYNEQFF.

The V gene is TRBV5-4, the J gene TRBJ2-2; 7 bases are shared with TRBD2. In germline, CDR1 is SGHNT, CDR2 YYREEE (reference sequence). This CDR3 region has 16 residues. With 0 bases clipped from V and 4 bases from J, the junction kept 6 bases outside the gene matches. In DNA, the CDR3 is TGTGCCAGCAGCTTGGGCGGGGGAGACAGCACCGGGGAGCTGTTTTTT. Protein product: CASSLGGGDSTGELFF.

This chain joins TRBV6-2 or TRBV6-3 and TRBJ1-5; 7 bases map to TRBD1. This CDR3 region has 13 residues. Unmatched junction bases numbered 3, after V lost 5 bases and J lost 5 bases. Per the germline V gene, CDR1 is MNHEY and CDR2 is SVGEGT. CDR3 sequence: CASSKQGYQPQHF. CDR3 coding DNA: TGTGCCAGCAGTAAACAGGGGTATCAGCCCCAGCATTTT.

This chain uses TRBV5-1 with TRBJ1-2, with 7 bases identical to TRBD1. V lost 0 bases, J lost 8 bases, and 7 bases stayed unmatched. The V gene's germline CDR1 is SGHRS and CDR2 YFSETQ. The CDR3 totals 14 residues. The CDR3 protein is CASSLGQGGTGYTF. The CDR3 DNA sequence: TGCGCCAGCAGCTTGGGACAGGGAGGAACCGGCTACACCTTC.

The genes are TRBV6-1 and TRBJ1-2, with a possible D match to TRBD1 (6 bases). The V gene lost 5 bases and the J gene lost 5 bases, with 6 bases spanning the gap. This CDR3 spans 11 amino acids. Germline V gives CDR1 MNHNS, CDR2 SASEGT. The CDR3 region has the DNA TGTGCCAGCAGTCAGGGGTATGGCTACACCTTC. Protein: CASSQGYGYTF.

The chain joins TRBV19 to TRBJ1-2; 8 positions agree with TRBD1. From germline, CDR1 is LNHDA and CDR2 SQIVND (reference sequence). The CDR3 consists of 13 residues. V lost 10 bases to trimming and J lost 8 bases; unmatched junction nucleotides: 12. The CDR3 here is CATEPQGAGGYTF. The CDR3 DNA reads TGTGCCACCGAACCTCAGGGGGCTGGGGGCTACACCTTC.

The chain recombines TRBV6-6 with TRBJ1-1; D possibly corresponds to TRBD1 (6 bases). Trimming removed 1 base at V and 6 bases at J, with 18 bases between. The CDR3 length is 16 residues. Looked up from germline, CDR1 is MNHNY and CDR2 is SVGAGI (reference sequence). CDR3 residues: CASSYLQGLNGPEAFF. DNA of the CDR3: TGTGCCAGCAGTTACTTGCAGGGGTTGAATGGGCCTGAAGCTTTCTTT.

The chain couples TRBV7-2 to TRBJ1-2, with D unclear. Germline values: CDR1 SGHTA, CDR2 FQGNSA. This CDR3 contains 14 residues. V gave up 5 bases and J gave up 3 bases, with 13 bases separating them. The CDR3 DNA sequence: TGTGCCAGCAGCCCCCGGGTGGTGGACTATGGCTACACCTTC. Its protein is CASSPRVVDYGYTF.

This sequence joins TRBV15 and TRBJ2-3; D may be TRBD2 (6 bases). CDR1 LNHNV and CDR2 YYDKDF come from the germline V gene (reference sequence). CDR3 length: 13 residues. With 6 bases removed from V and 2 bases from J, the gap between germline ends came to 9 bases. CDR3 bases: TGTGCCACCAGTAGCGGACTCACAGATACGCAGTATTTT. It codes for CATSSGLTDTQYF.

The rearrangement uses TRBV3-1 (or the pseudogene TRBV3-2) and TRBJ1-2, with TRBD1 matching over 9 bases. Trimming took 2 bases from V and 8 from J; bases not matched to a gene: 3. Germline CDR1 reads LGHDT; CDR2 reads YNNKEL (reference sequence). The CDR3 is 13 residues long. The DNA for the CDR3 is TGTGCCAGCAGCCAACTACAGGGGGCAGGCTACACCTTC. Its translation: CASSQLQGAGYTF.

The CDR3 loop reads CASSLGNAVYNEQFF. The CDR3 DNA sequence: TGTGCCAGCAGCCTAGGGAATGCGGTTTACAATGAGCAGTTCTTC. The genes are TRBV7-2 and TRBJ2-1; D not certain. V was pared by 5 bases and J by 4 bases, with 15 bases between. The germline V gene encodes CDR1 SGHTA and CDR2 FQGNSA. The CDR3 length is 15 residues. Combining the CDR3 with reference TRBV7-2 and TRBJ2-1 gives the whole variable domain GAGVSQSPSNKVTEKGKDVELRCDPISGHTALYWYRQSLGQGLEFLIYFQGNSAPDKSGLPSDRFSAERTGGSVSTLTIQRTQQEDSAVYLCASSLGNAVYNEQFFGPGTRLTVL.

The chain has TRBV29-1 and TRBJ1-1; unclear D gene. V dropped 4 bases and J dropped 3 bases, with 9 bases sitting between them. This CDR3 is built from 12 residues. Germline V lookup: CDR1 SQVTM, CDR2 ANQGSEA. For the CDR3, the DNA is TGCAGCGTTGTTTTTGGGCACACTGAAGCTTTCTTT. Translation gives CSVVFGHTEAFF.

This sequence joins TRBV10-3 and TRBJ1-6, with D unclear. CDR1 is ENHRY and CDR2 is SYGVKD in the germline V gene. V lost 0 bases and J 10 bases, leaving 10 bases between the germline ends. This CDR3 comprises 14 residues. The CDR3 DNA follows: TGTGCCATCAGTGAGTCCGCCAAGGAGTCACCCCTCCACTTT. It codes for CAISESAKESPLHF.

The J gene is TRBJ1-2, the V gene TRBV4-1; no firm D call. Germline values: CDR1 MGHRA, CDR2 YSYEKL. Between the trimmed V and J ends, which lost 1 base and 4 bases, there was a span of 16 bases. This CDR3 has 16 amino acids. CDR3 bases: TGCGCCAGCAGCCAAGCGGACTCCCTAAGTGGCTATGGCTACACCTTC. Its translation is CASSQADSLSGYGYTF.

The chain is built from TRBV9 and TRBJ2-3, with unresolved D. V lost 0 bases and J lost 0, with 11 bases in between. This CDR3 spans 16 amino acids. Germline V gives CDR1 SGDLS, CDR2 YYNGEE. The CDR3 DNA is TGTGCCAGCAGCGTAGGTCCACTACCGAGCACAGATACGCAGTATTTT. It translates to CASSVGPLPSTDTQYF.

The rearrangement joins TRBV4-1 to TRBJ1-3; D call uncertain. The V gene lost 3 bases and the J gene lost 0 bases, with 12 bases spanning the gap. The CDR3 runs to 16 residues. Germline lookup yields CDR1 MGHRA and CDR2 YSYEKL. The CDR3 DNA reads TGCGCCAGCAGCCAGTGGCGGTCAAGCTCTGGAAACACCATATATTTT. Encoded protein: CASSQWRSSSGNTIYF.

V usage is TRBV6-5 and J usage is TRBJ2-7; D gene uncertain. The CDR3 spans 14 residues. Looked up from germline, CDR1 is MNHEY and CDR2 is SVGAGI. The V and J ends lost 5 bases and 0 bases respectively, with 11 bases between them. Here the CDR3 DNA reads TGTGCCAGCAGTCACCAGGTCAGCTCCTACGAGCAGTACTTC. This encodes CASSHQVSSYEQYF.

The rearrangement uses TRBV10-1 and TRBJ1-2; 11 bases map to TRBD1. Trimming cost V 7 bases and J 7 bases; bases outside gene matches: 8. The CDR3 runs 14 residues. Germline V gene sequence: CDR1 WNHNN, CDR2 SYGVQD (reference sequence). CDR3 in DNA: TGCGCCAGCAACCCGGGACAGGGGGTGATTGGCTACACCTTC. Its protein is CASNPGQGVIGYTF.

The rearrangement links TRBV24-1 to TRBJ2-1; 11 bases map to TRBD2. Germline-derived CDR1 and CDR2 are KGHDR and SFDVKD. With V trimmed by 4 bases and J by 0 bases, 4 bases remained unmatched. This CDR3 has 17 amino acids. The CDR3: CATSDRTSGLSYNEQFF. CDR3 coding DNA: TGTGCCACCAGTGACCGGACTAGCGGGCTCTCCTACAATGAGCAGTTCTTC.